A selection of T cell receptor beta chains follows, all from one sample in a study of spatial heterogeneity in lung cancer. TCRdb independently ran MiXCR on the 5' RACE reads; one entry per CDR3 protein. This table holds over 45,000 distinct CDR3 sequences, approximately 10% found once. This material consisted of PBMCs, taken at follow-up. Receptor source: a male donor with early-stage non-small cell lung cancer. The CDR3 runs from the conserved cysteine through the conserved F or W. Fields, in order: D gene, V gene, clone size, J gene, CDR3 protein, CDR3 DNA. D genes are given only for firm matches. Expanded clones are given a class, and other clones once, few, many or no size at all.

>-|TRBV18|-|TRBJ2-7
CASSPGRDEQYF
TGTGCCAGCTCACCCGGACGGGACGAGCAGTACTTC
>-|TRBV10-3|few|TRBJ1-5
CAISDQGHLSNQPQHF
TGTGCCATCAGTGACCAGGGACACCTAAGCAATCAGCCCCAGCATTTT
>-|TRBV7-9|few|TRBJ2-7
CASSRPGVAYEQYF
TGTGCCAGCAGCCGCCCCGGGGTAGCCTACGAGCAGTACTTC
>-|TRBV29-1|many|TRBJ1-1
CSVEEDTANTEAFF
TGCAGCGTTGAAGAAGATACGGCGAACACTGAAGCTTTCTTT
>-|TRBV7-2|few|TRBJ2-1
CASSPRFMGRNEQFF
TGTGCCAGCAGCCCCCGTTTTATGGGTAGGAATGAGCAGTTCTTC
>-|TRBV20-1|many|TRBJ1-1
CSATEVGAATEAFF
TGCAGTGCTACCGAGGTGGGGGCGGCCACTGAAGCTTTCTTT
>-|TRBV7-3|many|TRBJ2-1
CASSRGAPNEQFF
TGTGCCAGCAGCCGAGGGGCGCCCAATGAGCAGTTCTTC
>-|TRBV24-1|many|TRBJ1-5
CATSDSHQGRNNQPQHF
TGTGCCACCAGTGATTCTCACCAGGGGAGAAACAATCAGCCCCAGCATTTT
>TRBD1|TRBV6-2/TRBV6-3|many|TRBJ1-5
CASEDRGDQPQHF
TGTGCCAGCGAGGACAGGGGTGACCAGCCCCAGCATTTT
>-|TRBV5-1|-|TRBJ2-3
CASSLSRGADTQYF
TGCGCCAGCAGCTTGAGCAGGGGGGCAGATACGCAGTATTTT
>TRBD2|TRBV7-3|many|TRBJ2-1
CASSTAISGGPYNEQFF
TGTGCCAGCAGCACCGCCATCTCGGGAGGCCCCTACAATGAGCAGTTCTTC
>-|TRBV7-3|many|TRBJ1-1
CASSFQGAGTEAFF
TGTGCCAGCAGCTTCCAGGGTGCTGGGACTGAAGCTTTCTTT
>-|TRBV6-1|-|TRBJ2-7
CASSKEGGPYEQYF
TGTGCCAGCAGTAAAGAGGGGGGTCCCTACGAGCAGTACTTC
>-|TRBV12-3/TRBV12-4|-|TRBJ1-6
CASRGNSPLHF
TGTGCCAGCAGGGGAAATTCACCCCTCCACTTT
>TRBD1|TRBV24-1|-|TRBJ2-7
CATSDSNRGGEQYF
TGTGCCACCAGTGATTCAAACAGGGGCGGCGAGCAGTACTTC
>-|TRBV6-5|few|TRBJ1-1
CASSYLTSKSEAFF
TGTGCCAGCAGTTACTTGACCTCAAAGTCCGAAGCTTTCTTT
>-|TRBV20-1|few|TRBJ1-5
CSARDLTTGQPQHF
TGCAGTGCTAGAGATCTAACCACGGGGCAGCCCCAGCATTTT
>-|TRBV5-1|many|TRBJ1-2
CASSLDRTRGGYTF
TGCGCCAGCAGCTTGGACAGGACCAGGGGTGGCTACACCTTC
>-|TRBV15|many|TRBJ2-3
CATSRVGREPDTQYF
TGTGCCACCAGCAGAGTTGGACGGGAGCCAGATACGCAGTATTTT
>-|TRBV7-8|many|TRBJ2-1
CASSKSNEQFF
TGTGCCAGCAGCAAAAGTAATGAGCAGTTCTTC
>TRBD2|TRBV12-3/TRBV12-4|-|TRBJ2-3
CASSLTAGGTDTQYF
TGTGCCAGCAGTTTAACAGCGGGGGGCACAGATACGCAGTATTTT
>TRBD1|TRBV5-6|few|TRBJ2-5
CASSLVRGPQETQYF
TGTGCCAGCAGCTTGGTGAGGGGGCCGCAAGAGACCCAGTACTTC
>TRBD2|TRBV18|few|TRBJ2-5
CASSRDRAGETQYF
TGTGCCAGCTCCCGGGACCGAGCGGGGGAGACCCAGTACTTC
>-|TRBV5-4|-|TRBJ2-7
CASSSRDRRYEQYF
TGTGCCAGCAGCAGCCGGGACCGGCGGTACGAGCAGTACTTC
>-|TRBV7-6|-|TRBJ2-1
CASSPNRDEQFF
TGTGCCAGCAGCCCTAATCGCGATGAGCAGTTCTTC
>-|TRBV28|-|TRBJ2-7
CASSPDSGLYEQYF
TGTGCCAGCAGCCCGGACAGCGGCCTCTACGAGCAGTACTTC
>TRBD1|TRBV11-2|few|TRBJ2-5
CASNLGQQETQYF
TGTGCCAGCAACCTGGGACAGCAAGAGACCCAGTACTTC
>TRBD1|TRBV20-1|many|TRBJ2-7
CSARAYGGQGNREQYF
TGCAGTGCTAGAGCCTACGGTGGACAGGGGAACCGCGAGCAGTACTTC